Listed below are T cell receptor beta chains from one sample, sequenced in a study of control samples from healthy donors and cancer patients. The assay was immunoSEQ multiplex PCR, and TCRdb's table has in-frame clones only and misses some. The repertoire has 150,000 to 200,000 clones, 94% of them found once; the top ten carry 12% to 15%. Material for sequencing was PBMCs. The origin of the receptors is a man between 60 and 75 years old with colorectal cancer. The CDR3 runs from the conserved cysteine through the conserved F or W. A D gene is named only where the DNA matches it firmly. Size tells how often a clone was seen (once, few, many) or the class of an expanded clone, and some rows leave it out.

cdr3_aa cdr3_nt j_call v_call d_call clone_size
CATSKQEGDEQYF TGTGCCACCAGTAAACAGGAGGGGGACGAGCAGTACTTC TRBJ2-7 TRBV24-1 - -
CASSYSRSGRNTIYF TGTGCCAGCAGTTACTCGCGGTCAGGGCGAAACACCATATATTTT TRBJ1-3 TRBV6-5 - few
CASSQGTTGVKGYTF TGCGCCAGCAGCCAAGGAACAACAGGGGTAAAGGGCTACACCTTC TRBJ1-2 TRBV4-1 TRBD1 few
CASSWDGGNTIYF TGTGCCAGCAGTTGGGACGGTGGAAACACCATATATTTT TRBJ1-3 TRBV2 - -
CASSKPTGTGNTRELFF TGTGCCAGTAGTAAACCTACCGGGACAGGGAACACCCGGGAGCTGTTTTTT TRBJ2-2 TRBV19 TRBD1 -
CASQVQGKGEKLFF TGTGCCAGTCAAGTACAGGGGAAAGGGGAAAAACTGTTTTTT TRBJ1-4 TRBV6-5 TRBD1 -
CASGPLEAFF TGTGCCAGCGGTCCGTTGGAAGCTTTCTTT TRBJ1-1 TRBV28 - -
CASTTGGNYGYTF TGTGCCAGCACCACGGGGGGTAACTATGGCTACACCTTC TRBJ1-2 TRBV25-1 - -
CASGRDRSTYEQYF TGTGCCAGCGGGAGGGACAGGTCCACCTACGAGCAGTACTTC TRBJ2-7 TRBV3-1/TRBV3-2 - -
CASSQEQLAALNEQFF TGCGCCAGCAGCCAAGAACAACTAGCTGCCCTCAATGAGCAGTTCTTC TRBJ2-1 TRBV4-1 - -
CAWSVTGYEQFF TGTGCCTGGAGTGTAACGGGATATGAGCAGTTCTTC TRBJ2-1 TRBV30 - once
CASSYSPGDQPQHF TGTGCCAGCAGTTACTCTCCAGGGGATCAGCCCCAGCATTTT TRBJ1-5 TRBV6-5 - -
CASSGIYEQYF TGCGCCAGCAGTGGGATCTACGAGCAGTACTTC TRBJ2-7 TRBV10-1 - -
CASPPPTGASSTDTQYF TGTGCCAGCCCGCCCCCGACGGGGGCCTCCAGCACAGATACGCAGTATTTT TRBJ2-3 TRBV2 - once
CASSPTADSPLHF TGTGCCAGCAGCCCGACGGCGGATTCACCCCTCCACTTT TRBJ1-6 TRBV7-2 - -
CAISLGQQSNYGYTF TGTGCCATCAGTCTTGGACAGCAGTCTAACTATGGCTACACCTTC TRBJ1-2 TRBV10-3 - -
CASSSRQGGEQYF TGTGCCAGCAGCTCTCGACAGGGCGGCGAGCAGTACTTC TRBJ2-7 TRBV9 TRBD1 -
CAWSPLGVRRQPQHF TGTGCCTGGAGTCCGTTAGGGGTTAGGCGTCAGCCCCAGCATTTT TRBJ1-5 TRBV30 - -
CASSSDGGTEAFF TGTGCCAGCAGTTCAGATGGGGGCACTGAAGCTTTCTTT TRBJ1-1 TRBV27 - -
CASSIKAGGRASYNEQFF TGTGCCAGTAGTATAAAAGCGGGGGGGCGGGCTTCCTACAATGAGCAGTTCTTC TRBJ2-1 TRBV19 TRBD2 -